This TCR beta chain was documented in a study of T cells after yellow fever vaccination. One entry per CDR3 protein, called by TCRdb with MiXCR from the 5' RACE reads. The sample holds 150,000 to 200,000 distinct CDR3 sequences, approximately 6.7% seen once. The germline V and J ends were trimmed by 6 bases and 6 bases, with 18 bases remaining between them. The length of the CDR3 is 14 residues. The germline V gene has CDR1 DFQATT and CDR2 SNEGSKA (reference sequence). Sequenced here: CD4+ T cells sorted from PBMCs, sampled around 5 days after the first yellow fever vaccination. The chain links TRBV20-1 to TRBJ1-5; D perhaps matches TRBD1 (6 bases). This receptor was obtained from a man aged 18 to 29 who received the YFV17D yellow fever vaccine. The CDR3 DNA follows: TGCAGTGCAATCTGGGGGCTGGGGAGTCAGCCCCAGCATTTT. This encodes CSAIWGLGSQPQHF.